This T cell receptor beta chain was documented in a study of T cell repertoires in cytomegalovirus infection. Overall study: It can be stated that public TCR beta signatures indicated CMV infection as well as a matching HLA type.

With respect to this clonotype: The antigen is unknown.

TCRdb re-analysed the reads in MiXCR, keeping a single row per CDR3 protein. The sample shows some 130,000 distinct CDR3 sequences, over 30% of them seen only once. Between the trimmed V and J ends, which lost 0 bases and 8 bases, there was a span of 6 bases. The CDR3 is 13 amino acids. CDR1 and CDR2 (germline): SGHDT, YYEEEE. This receptor was taken from a human donor in good health (CMV status not recorded). Some clones in this sample may be carry-over from other donors' samples. The sequencing here drew on CD8+ T cells from cultured PBMCs, taken from culture after CMV antigen stimulation. The J gene is TRBJ1-6, the V gene TRBV5-6; D gene uncertain. The CDR3 coding sequence is TGTGCCAGCAGCTTGGGGTCCTATTCACCCCTCCACTTT. Amino acids: CASSLGSYSPLHF.